A single sample is the source of the 21 T cell receptor beta chains below, sequenced in a study of blood T cell repertoires in COVID-19. The assay was immunoSEQ multiplex PCR, and TCRdb's table has in-frame clones only and misses some. Among about 40,000 clones listed, around 85% were seen once. Input material: peripheral blood. All receptors come from a woman aged 55-70 years with acute or convalescent COVID-19.

The gene calls are TRBV19 and TRBJ1-3, with 8 bases matching TRBD1. Germline V gives CDR1 LNHDA, CDR2 SQIVND (reference sequence). The CDR3 totals 14 residues. Trimming cost V 5 bases and J 4 bases; bases outside gene matches: 4. CDR3 bases: TGTGCCAGTAGTTCAGGGGGCGCCGGAAACACCATATATTTT. It translates to CASSSGGAGNTIYF.

This clone is medium-sized within its sample. The rearrangement joins TRBV28 to TRBJ1-2; no clear D. This CDR3 is 11 amino acids long. V shed 6 bases and J shed 1 base, with 3 bases lying between them. Per germline, CDR1 MDHEN and CDR2 SYDVKM. The CDR3 reads CASSNNYGYTF. Here the CDR3 DNA reads TGTGCCAGCAGCAATAACTATGGCTACACCTTC.

The CDR3 nucleotides are TGTGCCAGCAGCTTAGGATCAGGGGCAGGGACTGAAGCTTTCTTT. Translation gives CASSLGSGAGTEAFF. This chain uses TRBV11-2 with TRBJ1-1, with D perhaps TRBD1 (6 bases). This CDR3 is built from 15 residues. CDR1 and CDR2 from the germline V gene are SGHAT and FQNNGV. Trimming left V 1 base short and J 5 bases short, with 14 bases between.

This clone was picked up one time. This rearrangement joins TRBV13 to TRBJ1-3, with a weak D call TRBD1 (5 bases). From germline, CDR1 is PRHDT and CDR2 FYEKMQ (reference sequence). The V end was cut by 8 bases, the J end by 1 base, with 18 bases between. This CDR3 contains 16 residues. DNA of the CDR3: TGTGCCAGCGCTACAGCAGGGTGGGGATCTGGAAACACCATATATTTT. Its translation is CASATAGWGSGNTIYF.

This clone was detected once. The chain couples TRBV5-1 to TRBJ2-7; 7 bases are a match to TRBD1. This CDR3 has 19 amino acids. Germline lookup yields CDR1 SGHRS and CDR2 YFSETQ. V shed 3 bases, J shed 0 bases, and the junction held 18 bases outside the gene matches. In DNA, the CDR3 is TGCGCCAGCAGCTCTCGGACAGGTAATTCCCTAGAAGCCTCCTACGAGCAGTACTTC. Its translation is CASSSRTGNSLEASYEQYF.

V gene TRBV12-3 or TRBV12-4 combines with J gene TRBJ1-5; D unresolved. The CDR3 has 13 residues. The germline V and J ends were trimmed by 2 bases and 4 bases, with 6 bases remaining between them. The CDR3 loop is CASSLSRNQPQHF. CDR3 DNA sequence: TGTGCCAGCAGTTTATCCAGGAATCAGCCCCAGCATTTT.

This clone was seen once. Germline and junction disagree at one end, which may indicate a read error. The rearrangement joins TRBV27 to TRBJ1-2, with 8 bases lining up with TRBD1. The CDR3 totals 14 residues. From germline, CDR1 is MNHEY and CDR2 SMNVEV (reference sequence). This chain's CDR3 is CASSARGRGVPTFF. CDR3 bases: TGTGCCAGCAGTGCCAGGGGGCGCGGGGTTCCGACCTTCTTC.

The chain combines TRBV12-3 or TRBV12-4 with TRBJ2-3; no firm D call. Trimming took off 6 bases at V and 1 base at J, with 8 bases between the two ends. This CDR3 has 13 amino acids. The CDR3 is CASRQTRTDTQYF. CDR3 coding DNA: TGTGCCAGCAGACAGACCCGCACAGATACGCAGTATTTT.

The gene calls are TRBV5-1 and TRBJ1-2; D gene unclear. This CDR3 is built from 15 residues. Per germline, CDR1 SGHRS and CDR2 YFSETQ. V was cut by 5 bases and J by 0 bases, with 14 bases left in between. CDR3 residues: CASSPQTNANYGYTF. The CDR3 DNA follows: TGCGCCAGCAGTCCCCAAACTAATGCTAACTATGGCTACACCTTC.

The chain has TRBV7-2 and TRBJ1-2; the D gene is possibly TRBD1 (6 bases). V was clipped by 3 bases and J by 4 bases, with 15 bases between them. This CDR3 is 15 amino acids long. CDR1 and CDR2 from the germline V gene are SGHTA and FQGNSA. The CDR3 DNA reads TGTGCCAGCAGCTTTGACAGGTCTACCGTCTATGGCTACACCTTC. Encoded protein: CASSFDRSTVYGYTF.

This clone was counted once. CDR3 in amino acids: CASSPGTGSNEQFF. The CDR3 DNA reads TGTGCCAGCAGCCCCGGGACAGGGTCCAATGAGCAGTTCTTC. The gene calls are TRBV7-3 and TRBJ2-1, with 9 positions matching TRBD1. This CDR3 comprises 14 residues. With 5 bases clipped from V and 6 bases from J, the junction kept 5 bases outside the gene matches. CDR1 and CDR2 (germline): SGHTA, FQGTGA.

This chain links TRBV7-3 with TRBJ1-4; possibly TRBD1 for D (6 bases). Germline V gene data show CDR1 as SGHTA and CDR2 as FQGTGA. V was pared by 5 bases and J by 5 bases, with 18 bases between. The CDR3 covers 16 residues. The CDR3 coding sequence is TGTGCCAGCAGCCAATACGGGCAGGGGAAAAATGAAAAACTGTTTTTT. This codes for CASSQYGQGKNEKLFF.

This sequence joins TRBV6-5 and TRBJ1-3; D gene ambiguous. Germline CDR1 reads MNHEY; CDR2 reads SVGAGI. CDR3 length: 13 amino acids. Trimming took 10 bases from V and 4 from J, leaving 14 bases between them. The CDR3 region is CATRDIYGNTIYF. For the CDR3, the DNA is TGTGCCACCCGAGACATTTACGGAAACACCATATATTTT.

This chain connects TRBV5-1 to TRBJ2-5; maybe TRBD1 (6 bases). Germline CDR1 and CDR2: SGHRS and YFSETQ. Trimming took off 5 bases at V and 0 bases at J, with 11 bases between the two ends. The CDR3 length is 14 residues. The CDR3 sequence: CASSPGQHQETQYF. CDR3 in DNA: TGCGCCAGCAGTCCAGGACAGCACCAAGAGACCCAGTACTTC.

The chain has TRBV24-1 and TRBJ2-7; 12 bases agree with TRBD2. Losses at the gene ends were 3 bases for V and 5 bases for J; bases not matched to a gene: 10. CDR1 and CDR2 (germline): KGHDR, SFDVKD. The CDR3 spans 17 residues. The CDR3 loop reads CATSDGLTSGRVNEQYF. CDR3 DNA sequence: TGTGCCACCAGTGATGGGCTGACTAGCGGGAGAGTCAACGAGCAGTACTTC.

The chain combines TRBV6-4 with TRBJ2-1; a possible D gene is TRBD2 (6 bases). The germline V gene encodes CDR1 MRHNA and CDR2 SNTAGT. This CDR3 spans 13 amino acids. V lost 6 bases, J lost 9 bases, and 15 bases lay in between. The CDR3 sequence: CASSRDGGFEQFF. CDR3 bases: TGTGCCAGCAGCCGGGACGGAGGGTTTGAGCAGTTCTTC.

This chain joins TRBV3-1 (or the pseudogene TRBV3-2) and TRBJ2-5; D is ambiguous. Trimming pared 4 bases from V and 5 bases from J, leaving 5 bases between. The CDR3 is 11 amino acids. In germline, CDR1 is LGHDT, CDR2 YNNKEL (reference sequence). CDR3 in DNA: TGTGCCAGCAGCCTCGGGGAGACCCAGTACTTC. Translation gives CASSLGETQYF.

The chain employs TRBV7-2 and TRBJ1-4; D is unclear. V lost 5 bases and J 8 bases, leaving 15 bases between the germline ends. Germline lookup yields CDR1 SGHTA and CDR2 FQGNSA. CDR3 size: 14 residues. As DNA, the CDR3 is TGTGCCAGCAGCCAGCAGGTTCCTGGGGAAAAACTGTTTTTT. Its translation: CASSQQVPGEKLFF.

This clone was seen only once. V gene TRBV27 combines with J gene TRBJ1-4; D may be TRBD1 (5 bases). Trimming stripped 7 bases from V and 8 bases from J, with 17 bases between. The CDR3 has 14 residues. Germline assignment: CDR1 MNHEY and CDR2 SMNVEV (reference sequence). The CDR3 bases are TGTGCCAGCAAAAACCCAGGGCCTAGGGAAAAACTGTTTTTT. Amino acid sequence: CASKNPGPREKLFF.

This chain links TRBV5-1 with TRBJ1-1, with a possible D match to TRBD1 (5 bases). V lost 5 bases to trimming and J lost 4 bases, with 15 bases between them. Per germline, CDR1 SGHRS and CDR2 YFSETQ. The CDR3 runs 14 residues. CDR3 region: CASRGGRDFTEAFF. CDR3 bases: TGCGCCAGCAGGGGGGGACGGGACTTCACTGAAGCTTTCTTT. Complete variable domain (other parts from reference TRBV5-1 and TRBJ1-1): KAGVTQTPRYLIKTRGQQVTLSCSPISGHRSVSWYQQTPGQGLQFLFEYFSETQRNKGNFPGRFSGRQFSNSRSEMNVSTLELGDSALYLCASRGGRDFTEAFFGQGTRLTVV.

The gene calls are TRBV3-1 (or the pseudogene TRBV3-2) and TRBJ1-2; a possible D gene is TRBD1 (5 bases). Germline CDR1 is LGHDT and CDR2 is YNNKEL (reference sequence). The CDR3 spans 14 residues. Trimming shortened V by 4 bases and J by 8 bases, and 17 bases separated the two germline ends. Here the CDR3 DNA reads TGTGCCAGCAGCCTATCCGCAGGGAAGGGAGGCTACACCTTC. Its translation: CASSLSAGKGGYTF.